The 28 T cell receptor beta chains given below trace back to one sample, sequenced in a study of blood T cell repertoires in COVID-19. Profiling relied on immunoSEQ multiplex PCR, and the TCRdb table lists in-frame clones only, not all of them. The sample has roughly 360,000 clones; roughly four fifths are singletons. Specimen: PBMCs or T cells enriched from blood (not recorded which). Source of these receptors: a woman in her forties or fifties who had recovered from COVID-19.

The chain employs TRBV5-5 and TRBJ1-4; D unresolved. This CDR3 region has 14 residues. Trimming left V 2 bases short and J 0 bases short, with 5 bases between. The germline V gene has CDR1 SGHKS and CDR2 YYEKEE (reference sequence). In DNA, the CDR3 is TGTGCCAGCAGCTTAACTGCAACTAATGAAAAACTGTTTTTT. As protein: CASSLTATNEKLFF.

The genes are TRBV7-9 and TRBJ2-7; D is ambiguous. This CDR3 comprises 12 residues. Germline CDR1 reads SEHNR; CDR2 reads FQNEAQ (reference sequence). V was pared by 0 bases and J by 9 bases, with 9 bases between. The CDR3 is CASSLAQYVQYF. As DNA, the CDR3 is TGTGCCAGCAGCTTAGCGCAGTATGTGCAGTACTTC. The full variable domain, rest sourced from reference TRBV7-9 and TRBJ2-7, is DTGVSQNPRHKITKRGQNVTFRCDPISEHNRLYWYRQTLGQGPEFLTYFQNEAQLEKSRLLSDRFSAERPKGSFSTLEIQRTEQGDSAMYLCASSLAQYVQYFGPGTRLTVT.

V gene TRBV5-1 combines with J gene TRBJ1-3, with D tentatively TRBD1 (5 bases). The CDR3 is 16 amino acids. Trimming removed 0 bases at V and 2 bases at J, with 12 bases between. Germline V gene lookup returns CDR1 SGHRS and CDR2 YFSETQ. CDR3 sequence: CASSLGAGGTGNTIYF. The CDR3 nucleotides are TGCGCCAGCAGCTTGGGTGCGGGGGGTACTGGAAACACCATATATTTT.

The chain employs TRBV30 and TRBJ1-2; possible D gene TRBD1, 6 bases. The length of the CDR3 is 13 residues. Germline lookup yields CDR1 GTSNPN and CDR2 SVGIG (reference sequence). V shed 1 base and J shed 2 bases, with 8 bases lying between them. The CDR3 DNA is TGTGCCTGGAGTGCGGACAGAAACTATGGCTACACCTTC. It codes for CAWSADRNYGYTF.

The chain carries TRBV3-1 (or the pseudogene TRBV3-2) and TRBJ1-5; D not resolved. Per germline, CDR1 LGHDT and CDR2 YNNKEL (reference sequence). The CDR3 covers 16 residues. Deletions cut 0 bases from V and 0 bases from J, with 9 bases between. CDR3 protein: CASSQEVVDSNQPQHF. The CDR3 coding sequence is TGTGCCAGCAGCCAAGAGGTTGTAGATAGCAATCAGCCCCAGCATTTT.

The chain uses TRBV12-3 or TRBV12-4 and TRBJ1-2; tentative D call: TRBD1 (6 bases). V dropped 0 bases and J dropped 8 bases, with 7 bases sitting between them. The CDR3 totals 12 residues. In DNA form, the CDR3 reads TGTGCCAGCAGTTTAGCTGGGGGCGGCTACACCTTC. Residues: CASSLAGGGYTF.

The gene calls are TRBV7-2 and TRBJ2-3; D uncertain. This CDR3 has 17 amino acids. V dropped 0 bases and J dropped 1 base, with 14 bases sitting between them. Germline CDR1 is SGHTA and CDR2 is FQGNSA. CDR3 protein: CASSLAGGVPGTDTQYF. CDR3 nucleotide sequence: TGTGCCAGCAGCTTAGCGGGTGGAGTTCCTGGCACAGATACGCAGTATTTT.

The CDR3 nucleotides are TGTGCCAGTAGCATTCTGGGACAGGGGGCGCCGGGATATGGCTACACCTTC. It codes for CASSILGQGAPGYGYTF. V is TRBV19 and J is TRBJ1-2, with 12 bases fitting TRBD1. With V trimmed by 6 bases and J by 5 bases, 13 bases remained unmatched. Germline V gives CDR1 LNHDA, CDR2 SQIVND (reference sequence). This CDR3 is 17 amino acids long.

This chain joins TRBV5-4 and TRBJ2-5; D remains unclear. In germline, CDR1 is SGHNT, CDR2 YYREEE (reference sequence). V lost 2 bases and J lost 5, with 13 bases in between. The CDR3 spans 14 residues. The CDR3 DNA sequence: TGTGCCAGCAGCTTTTGGTCGGTTCGGGAGACCCAGTACTTC. As protein: CASSFWSVRETQYF.

This clone has more than one count but fewer than ten. This chain connects TRBV2 to TRBJ2-4; D may be TRBD2 (7 bases). Trimming removed 0 bases from V and 10 bases from J, with 10 bases in between. The CDR3 consists of 13 residues. The germline V gene has CDR1 SNHLY and CDR2 FYNNEI. The chain's CDR3 is CASSEAGGGIQYF. As DNA, the CDR3 is TGTGCCAGCAGTGAAGCAGGGGGAGGGATTCAGTACTTC. The whole variable domain, filled in from reference TRBV2 and TRBJ2-4, reads EPEVTQTPSHQVTQMGQEVILRCVPISNHLYFYWYRQILGQKVEFLVSFYNNEISEKSEIFDDQFSVERPDGSNFTLKIRSTKLEDSAMYFCASSEAGGGIQYFGAGTRLSVL.

The CDR3 spells CASSLFDYPYQPQHF. DNA of the CDR3: TGTGCCAGCAGCTTGTTCGACTACCCATATCAGCCCCAGCATTTT. The J gene is TRBJ1-5, the V gene TRBV5-5; D remains unclear. V was cut by 1 base and J by 5 bases, with 13 bases left in between. The length of the CDR3 is 15 residues. Germline CDR1 reads SGHKS; CDR2 reads YYEKEE (reference sequence). Complete variable domain (other parts from reference TRBV5-5 and TRBJ1-5): DAGVTQSPTHLIKTRGQQVTLRCSPISGHKSVSWYQQVLGQGPQFIFQYYEKEERGRGNFPDRFSARQFPNYSSELNVNALLLGDSALYLCASSLFDYPYQPQHFGDGTRLSIL.

This chain connects TRBV20-1 to TRBJ2-1; 9 bases are a match to TRBD2. CDR3 length: 16 residues. Germline CDR1 and CDR2: DFQATT and SNEGSKA (reference sequence). After removal of 3 bases from V and 7 bases from J, the junction contained 13 bases not matched to a gene. The CDR3 DNA reads TGCAGTGCTAGTCTGGCGCGGGGGGGGCCTATGAATGAGCAGTTCTTC. It encodes CSASLARGGPMNEQFF.

The V gene is TRBV9, the J gene TRBJ2-2; tentatively, D is TRBD2 (5 bases). The CDR3 length is 16 residues. The V end lost 0 bases, the J end lost 1 base, and 10 bases lay between the germline ends. Germline CDR1 SGDLS, CDR2 YYNGEE. The CDR3 coding sequence is TGTGCCAGCAGCGTAGTGAGCGGCAAGAACACCGGGGAGCTGTTTTTT. This gives the protein CASSVVSGKNTGELFF.

The V call is TRBV7-6, the J call TRBJ2-1; the match to TRBD1 covers 7 bases. V was pared by 5 bases and J by 6 bases, with 10 bases of the junction left unmatched. In germline, CDR1 is SGHVS, CDR2 FNYEAQ. The CDR3 sequence is 15 residues long. CDR3 residues: CASSLEGAAVNEQFF. DNA for the CDR3: TGTGCCAGCAGCCTCGAGGGGGCCGCCGTCAATGAGCAGTTCTTC.

The chain combines TRBV4-3 with TRBJ2-7; possible D gene TRBD1, 5 bases. From germline, CDR1 is LGHNA and CDR2 YSLEER. The CDR3 loop spans 13 amino acids. V was pared by 3 bases and J by 4 bases, with 10 bases between. DNA for the CDR3: TGCGCCAGCAGCCAGTTCAAGGGGTACGAGCAGTACTTC. It yields the protein CASSQFKGYEQYF.

CDR3 in amino acids: CASSFPGTGDGANVLTF. The CDR3 DNA is TGTGCCAGCAGCTTCCCCGGAACAGGGGATGGGGCCAACGTCCTGACTTTC. The genes are TRBV5-6 and TRBJ2-6, with 7 bases matching TRBD1. The germline V gene has CDR1 SGHDT and CDR2 YYEEEE. V lost 2 bases and J lost 3; bases outside the gene matches: 8. CDR3 length: 17 amino acids. The variable domain in full, completed from reference TRBV5-6 and TRBJ2-6, reads DAGVTQSPTHLIKTRGQQVTLRCSPKSGHDTVSWYQQALGQGPQFIFQYYEEEERQRGNFPDRFSGHQFPNYSSELNVNALLLGDSALYLCASSFPGTGDGANVLTFGAGSRLTVL.

The genes are TRBV27 and TRBJ1-2, with 11 bases fitting TRBD1. The CDR3 extends over 16 amino acids. J lost 5 bases, V lost 6 bases, and 11 bases had no gene match. Germline assignment: CDR1 MNHEY and CDR2 SMNVEV (reference sequence). The CDR3, as DNA: TGTGCCAGCAGGGCGGACTGGACAGGGGGCGATTATGGCTACACCTTC. Amino acids: CASRADWTGGDYGYTF.

This rearrangement joins TRBV20-1 to TRBJ2-1; D is undetermined. V shed 3 bases and J shed 2 bases, with 11 bases lying between them. Germline V gives CDR1 DFQATT, CDR2 SNEGSKA (reference sequence). CDR3 length equals 14 residues. Written as DNA, the CDR3 is TGCAGTGCTAGTCTCGGCGGTACCTACAATGAGCAGTTCTTC. This codes for CSASLGGTYNEQFF.

The CDR3 reads CASSDALGTDTQYF. DNA for the CDR3: TGTGCCAGCAGTGACGCGCTAGGCACAGATACGCAGTATTTT. The chain carries TRBV25-1 and TRBJ2-3; D call uncertain. The CDR3 is 14 amino acids. Germline V gene lookup returns CDR1 MGHDK and CDR2 SYGVNS. The V gene lost 3 bases and the J gene lost 1 base, with 8 bases spanning the gap.

This chain joins TRBV23-1 and TRBJ2-3; 13 bases align to TRBD2. TRBV23-1 is flagged as an ORF with uncertain function. V shed 1 base and J 4 bases; nucleotides not matched to a gene: 5. CDR3 size: 17 residues. As DNA, the CDR3 is TGCGCCAGCAGTCAATTAGGGGGACTAGCGGGACCAGATACGCAGTATTTT. Protein product: CASSQLGGLAGPDTQYF.

The chain is built from TRBV6-5 and TRBJ1-2; 12 bases line up with TRBD1. The germline V gene encodes CDR1 MNHEY and CDR2 SVGAGI. Losses at the gene ends were 4 bases for V and 4 bases for J; bases not matched to a gene: 4. The CDR3 consists of 15 residues. The CDR3: CASSSGQGAIYGYTF. CDR3 nucleotides: TGTGCCAGCAGTTCGGGACAGGGGGCTATCTATGGCTACACCTTC.

The genes are TRBV25-1 and TRBJ1-1, with unresolved D. Trimming removed 1 base from V and 0 bases from J, with 12 bases in between. This CDR3 has 16 residues. CDR1 is MGHDK, CDR2 SYGVNS, per germline. The CDR3 DNA reads TGTGCCAGCAGTGAATCGGTATCCAACCTGAACACTGAAGCTTTCTTT. Its protein product is CASSESVSNLNTEAFF. Combining the CDR3 with reference TRBV25-1 and TRBJ1-1 gives the whole variable domain EADIYQTPRYLVIGTGKKITLECSQTMGHDKMYWYQQDPGMELHLIHYSYGVNSTEKGDLSSESTVSRIRTEHFPLTLESARPSHTSQYLCASSESVSNLNTEAFFGQGTRLTVV.

A single count supports this clone. The chain links TRBV7-3 to TRBJ2-5, with 7 nucleotides matching TRBD2. V lost 5 bases and J lost 1; bases outside the gene matches: 7. This CDR3 is 15 amino acids long. Germline V gene sequence: CDR1 SGHTA, CDR2 FQGTGA. Here the CDR3 DNA reads TGTGCCAGCAGCCCCGGGGGGACTATCCAAGAGACCCAGTACTTC. Translated: CASSPGGTIQETQYF.

The J gene is TRBJ1-6, the V gene TRBV28; maybe TRBD1 (5 bases). The V and J ends lost 3 bases and 4 bases respectively, with 7 bases between them. Germline CDR1 and CDR2: MDHEN and SYDVKM. The CDR3 is 14 amino acids. CDR3 amino acids: CASSLGPYNSPLHF. The DNA of the CDR3 is TGTGCCAGCAGTTTGGGGCCATATAATTCACCCCTCCACTTT.

The rearrangement links TRBV6-5 to TRBJ2-1; a possible D gene is TRBD2 (5 bases). Per the germline V gene, CDR1 is MNHEY and CDR2 is SVGAGI. This CDR3 has 13 amino acids. Trimming stripped 6 bases from V and 8 bases from J, with 14 bases between. As DNA, the CDR3 is TGTGCCAGCAGGAGGACCCGGGGAGATGAGCAGTTCTTC. Translated, it gives CASRRTRGDEQFF.

This clone showed up just a few times. The chain recombines TRBV7-9 with TRBJ1-2; D is undetermined. CDR3 length: 12 residues. CDR1 and CDR2 from the germline V gene are SEHNR and FQNEAQ (reference sequence). The V end lost 5 bases, the J end lost 5 bases, and 9 bases lay between the germline ends. The CDR3 DNA sequence: TGTGCCAGCAGCCTCCGAGGATATGGCTACACCTTC. It yields the protein CASSLRGYGYTF.

V is TRBV10-3 and J is TRBJ1-2; weak D call: TRBD1 (5 bases). This CDR3 region has 13 residues. Germline loops: CDR1 ENHRY, CDR2 SYGVKD. The V and J ends lost 1 base and 8 bases respectively, with 11 bases between them. The CDR3 reads CAISEYGGLGYTF. CDR3 in DNA: TGTGCCATCAGTGAGTACGGGGGACTGGGCTACACCTTC.

The J gene is TRBJ1-5, the V gene TRBV10-2; 7 bases are shared with TRBD1. V shed 5 bases and J 4 bases; nucleotides not matched to a gene: 2. Germline loops: CDR1 WSHSY, CDR2 SAAADI. The CDR3 consists of 13 residues. Written as DNA, the CDR3 is TGCGCCAGCAGTTTACAGGGGAATCAGCCCCAGCATTTT. Translation gives CASSLQGNQPQHF.